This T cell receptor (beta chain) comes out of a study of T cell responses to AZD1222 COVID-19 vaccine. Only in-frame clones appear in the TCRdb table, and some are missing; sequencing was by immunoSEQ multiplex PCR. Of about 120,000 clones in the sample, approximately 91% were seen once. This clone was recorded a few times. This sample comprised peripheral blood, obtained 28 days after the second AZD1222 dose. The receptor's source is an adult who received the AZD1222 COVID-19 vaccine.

The CDR3 is CASSSFRGGYGYTF. The CDR3 coding sequence is TGTGCCAGCAGCTCGTTCCGTGGAGGCTATGGCTACACCTTC. The chain couples TRBV7-6 to TRBJ1-2; D call uncertain. This CDR3 has 14 amino acids. Germline lookup yields CDR1 SGHVS and CDR2 FNYEAQ. The germline V and J ends were trimmed by 4 bases and 4 bases, with 13 bases remaining between them.